A single sample gave rise to the 21 T cell receptor beta chains below, sequenced in a study of T cells in Graves' hyperthyroidism and ophthalmopathy. The TCR beta CDR3 regions underwent amplification using RNA transcripts as the source. In the first-round RT-PCR of the TCR CDR3, the HTBI primer set was used. TCRdb reanalysed the multiplex PCR reads using MiXCR and keeps one entry per CDR3 protein. The table lists about 600,000 distinct CDR3 sequences, roughly 15% of them singletons. The source material was blood. The origin of the receptors is a woman aged 40 to 50 with Graves' ophthalmopathy.

There are many counts of this clonotype. The chain uses TRBV6-2 or TRBV6-3 and TRBJ2-7, with 7 bases matching TRBD2. This CDR3 comprises 16 residues. Germline assignment: CDR1 MNHEY and CDR2 SVGEGT. V lost 1 base and J lost 0; bases outside the gene matches: 6. In DNA form, the CDR3 reads TGTGCCAGCAGTTACTTGACCGGGACTAACTCCTACGAGCAGTACTTC. Translation: CASSYLTGTNSYEQYF.

This clonotype has more than one count but fewer than ten. The V and J genes are TRBV29-1 and TRBJ2-2; 8 bases agree with TRBD2. This CDR3 has 14 amino acids. J lost 6 bases, V lost 4 bases, and 7 bases had no gene match. Germline CDR1 and CDR2: SQVTM and ANQGSEA. CDR3 amino acids: CSVGTSGGPGELFF. In DNA, the CDR3 is TGCAGCGTTGGAACAAGCGGGGGACCCGGGGAGCTGTTTTTT.

This clonotype was counted ten times or more. The gene calls are TRBV9 and TRBJ2-5, with D possibly being TRBD1 (6 bases). Germline V gene sequence: CDR1 SGDLS, CDR2 YYNGEE. This CDR3 spans 13 amino acids. The V gene lost 5 bases and the J gene lost 3 bases, with 11 bases spanning the gap. CDR3 in amino acids: CASRIRTEETQYF. The CDR3 DNA follows: TGTGCCAGCAGGATCCGGACAGAAGAGACCCAGTACTTC.

This clonotype was counted only a few times. The V call is TRBV18, the J call TRBJ2-4, with 12 bases aligning to TRBD2. Looked up from germline, CDR1 is KGHSH and CDR2 is LQKENI. The CDR3 covers 18 residues. The V and J ends lost 6 bases and 3 bases, in that order; junction bases with no gene match: 12. Written as DNA, the CDR3 is TGTGCCAGCTCGCCAGGGACTAGCGGGCTTGTCGGCAAAAACATTCAGTACTTC. It codes for CASSPGTSGLVGKNIQYF. Complete variable domain (other parts from reference TRBV18 and TRBJ2-4): NAGVMQNPRHLVRRRGQEARLRCSPMKGHSHVYWYRQLPEEGLKFMVYLQKENIIDESGMPKERFSAEFPKEGPSILRIQQVVRGDSAAYFCASSPGTSGLVGKNIQYFGAGTRLSVL.

The chain couples TRBV12-3 or TRBV12-4 to TRBJ2-2; D uncertain. V was shortened by 3 bases and J by 3 bases, with 11 bases between the two germline ends. The CDR3 contains 15 residues. CDR3 protein: CASSLQASDTGELFF. CDR3 in DNA: TGTGCCAGCAGTTTGCAGGCCTCAGACACCGGGGAGCTGTTTTTT.

The chain is built from TRBV7-2 and TRBJ1-3; D uncertain. Germline V lookup: CDR1 SGHTA, CDR2 FQGNSA. Trimming removed 5 bases from V and 4 bases from J, with 12 bases in between. This CDR3 is built from 14 residues. The CDR3 bases are TGTGCCAGCAGCCAAGCCCCGCTCGGAAACACCATATATTTT. Translated, it gives CASSQAPLGNTIYF.

This chain links TRBV18 with TRBJ2-1; tentatively, D is TRBD2 (5 bases). From germline, CDR1 is KGHSH and CDR2 LQKENI. Trimming removed 5 bases from V and 10 bases from J, with 12 bases in between. The CDR3 contains 12 residues. The CDR3 DNA reads TGTGCCAGCTCAACTCGGTGGGAGGAGCAGTTCTTC. Its protein is CASSTRWEEQFF.

The chain is built from TRBV7-9 and TRBJ2-1, with 9 bases matching TRBD2. Trimming removed 5 bases from V and 4 bases from J; junction bases left unmatched: 6. From germline, CDR1 is SEHNR and CDR2 FQNEAQ (reference sequence). The CDR3 spans 15 residues. The CDR3 region is CASSDWTSEYNEQFF. CDR3 sequence (DNA): TGTGCCAGCAGCGACTGGACTAGCGAGTACAATGAGCAGTTCTTC. Variable domain in full (rest from reference TRBV7-9 and TRBJ2-1): DTGVSQNPRHKITKRGQNVTFRCDPISEHNRLYWYRQTLGQGPEFLTYFQNEAQLEKSRLLSDRFSAERPKGSFSTLEIQRTEQGDSAMYLCASSDWTSEYNEQFFGPGTRLTVL.

This chain joins TRBV30 and TRBJ2-1, with 7 bases aligning to TRBD2. V was clipped by 0 bases and J by 9 bases; unmatched bases: 5. The CDR3 sequence is 13 residues long. The germline V gene encodes CDR1 GTSNPN and CDR2 SVGIG (reference sequence). CDR3 DNA sequence: TGTGCCTGGAGTGTAGTACAGCGGGGTGAGCAGTTCTTC. As protein: CAWSVVQRGEQFF.

The chain links TRBV24-1 to TRBJ2-3; D possibly corresponds to TRBD1 (6 bases). The CDR3 has 13 residues. With 11 bases removed from V and 0 bases from J, the gap between germline ends came to 11 bases. The germline V gene has CDR1 KGHDR and CDR2 SFDVKD. The CDR3 DNA follows: TGTGCCAGCCGGGACATCAGCACAGATACGCAGTATTTT. It yields the protein CASRDISTDTQYF.

This clonotype appeared a few times. The chain carries TRBV4-1 and TRBJ1-3; 10 bases align to TRBD1. The CDR3 length is 16 residues. J gave up 4 bases and V 1 base, and 4 bases lay outside the gene matches. Germline V CDR1 and CDR2: MGHRA, YSYEKL. CDR3 sequence (DNA): TGCGCCAGCAGCCAAGCGACAGGGGGCTCAGGAAACACCATATATTTT. The encoded protein is CASSQATGGSGNTIYF.

V gene TRBV7-9 combines with J gene TRBJ1-1, with D unresolved. The germline V gene has CDR1 SEHNR and CDR2 FQNEAQ (reference sequence). V was trimmed by 1 base and J by 3 bases, leaving 9 bases between them. The CDR3 totals 14 residues. The CDR3 bases are TGTGCCAGCAGCTTAGTAACAGAGGACACTGAAGCTTTCTTT. Residues: CASSLVTEDTEAFF.

This clonotype was counted a few times. The CDR3 DNA reads as TGTGCCAGCAGCTTAGATTGGGCAGGAAACTACGAGCAGTACTTC. Its translation: CASSLDWAGNYEQYF. V usage is TRBV11-2 and J usage is TRBJ2-7, with no clear D. There are 15 residues in the CDR3. The V end lost 0 bases, the J end lost 3 bases, and 12 bases lay between the germline ends. Looked up from germline, CDR1 is SGHAT and CDR2 is FQNNGV.

This clonotype has at least ten counts. The V and J genes are TRBV12-3 or TRBV12-4 and TRBJ2-3, with D unresolved. Deletions cut 6 bases from V and 5 bases from J, with 9 bases between. The CDR3 is made up of 12 amino acids. The CDR3: CASRTGLDTQYF. The CDR3 DNA reads TGTGCCAGCAGAACGGGTCTAGATACGCAGTATTTT.

In this sample, this clonotype turned up many times. The J gene is TRBJ2-3, the V gene TRBV7-9; possible D gene TRBD2, 6 bases. This CDR3 region has 16 residues. Per the germline V gene, CDR1 is SEHNR and CDR2 is FQNEAQ (reference sequence). V was clipped by 2 bases and J by 2 bases, with 14 bases between them. The CDR3 DNA reads TGTGCCAGCAGCTTAAGGGAGGCTTACTCCACAGATACGCAGTATTTT. Translation gives CASSLREAYSTDTQYF.

This clonotype was picked up many times. The gene calls are TRBV12-5 and TRBJ2-1; 9 nucleotides align to TRBD1. V trimming: 4 bases; J trimming: 1 base; junction bases outside the gene matches: 5. This CDR3 is built from 16 residues. Germline assignment: CDR1 LGHNT and CDR2 FRNRAP. The CDR3 spells CASGSRGTGSYNEQFF. The CDR3 DNA reads as TGTGCTAGTGGTTCCCGGGGGACAGGGTCCTACAATGAGCAGTTCTTC.

The chain is built from TRBV28 and TRBJ2-1; D perhaps matches TRBD1 (5 bases). The CDR3 contains 14 residues. Germline CDR1 reads MDHEN; CDR2 reads SYDVKM. V was shortened by 5 bases and J by 5 bases, with 13 bases between the two germline ends. DNA of the CDR3: TGTGCCAGCAGTATTGGGGCCCCAAACAATGAGCAGTTCTTC. Protein product: CASSIGAPNNEQFF.

The chain carries TRBV20-1 and TRBJ1-2; D is ambiguous. V gave up 2 bases and J gave up 0 bases, with 4 bases separating them. CDR1 is DFQATT, CDR2 SNEGSKA, per germline (reference sequence). The length of the CDR3 is 12 residues. CDR3 sequence reads: CSARSPNYGYTF. CDR3 DNA: TGCAGTGCTAGAAGCCCTAACTATGGCTACACCTTC.

At least ten counts were recorded for this clonotype. V gene TRBV5-8 combines with J gene TRBJ2-5; weak D call: TRBD2 (7 bases). Germline CDR1 and CDR2: SGHTS and YDEGEE. V was clipped by 3 bases and J by 1 base, with 19 bases between them. This CDR3 has 17 residues. The CDR3 DNA sequence: TGTGCCAGCAGCTCGCCGGATAGGGGGGGCCTCCAAGAGACCCAGTACTTC. It yields the protein CASSSPDRGGLQETQYF.

As DNA, the CDR3 is TGTGCCAGCAGCCAAGCGGGGGCGCCTGGGGGTGGCTACACCTTC. Translating it yields CASSQAGAPGGGYTF. The J gene is TRBJ1-2, the V gene TRBV14, with D possibly being TRBD1 (6 bases). V was shortened by 1 base and J by 7 bases, with 16 bases between the two germline ends. This CDR3 comprises 15 residues. CDR1 SGHDN and CDR2 FVKESK come from the germline V gene.

This chain joins TRBV10-3 and TRBJ1-5, with D perhaps TRBD1 (6 bases). Deletions cut 5 bases from V and 1 base from J, with 9 bases between. Germline V gives CDR1 ENHRY, CDR2 SYGVKD. The CDR3 has 14 residues. Here the CDR3 reads CAISKGGSNQPQHF. The CDR3 region has the DNA TGTGCCATCAGTAAAGGGGGGAGCAATCAGCCCCAGCATTTT.